These 14 T cell receptor beta chains share one sample of origin, sequenced in a study of blood T cells in healthy people across ages (dated by TCRdb to between 2015 and 2016). Library preparation employed 5' RACE. Sequencing relied on an Illumina HiSeq 2500. A second PCR of 7 to 11 cycles was run with a J-beta primer mix and a sample-barcoded 5' primer. The raw public reads went through TCRdb reprocessing: fastp at Q25, MiXCR clone calling, in-frame beta chains kept. Entries are consolidated by CDR3 protein sequence, retaining the most common genes and DNA. The sample profile shows some 710,000 distinct CDR3 sequences; 22% of them were found once. About 22% of the sample is in the top ten clones. Sequenced input: blood. The receptors here all came from a man in his sixties or seventies in good health.

To note about this clonotype: It is likely a read error, because the conserved phenylalanine at the end of the CDR3 is missing. The chain recombines TRBV4-3 with TRBJ2-5; weak D call: TRBD1 (6 bases). V lost 0 bases and J 11 bases, leaving 16 bases between the germline ends. The CDR3 is 14 residues long. Germline V gene lookup returns CDR1 LGHNA and CDR2 YSLEER. CDR3: CASSQDWGHPLQYV. CDR3 coding DNA: TGCGCCAGCAGCCAAGATTGGGGACATCCCCTACAGTACGTC.

This rearrangement joins TRBV2 to TRBJ1-4; D uncertain. Germline loops: CDR1 SNHLY, CDR2 FYNNEI. The ends were cut back, 6 bases at V and 5 bases at J, with 16 bases in the middle. The CDR3 has 15 residues. CDR3 in amino acids: CASSQSQITNEKLFF. The CDR3, as DNA: TGTGCCAGCAGCCAGAGTCAGATAACGAATGAAAAACTGTTTTTT.

The V gene is TRBV3-1, the J gene TRBJ1-2; D gene ambiguous. The CDR3 extends over 14 amino acids. CDR1 LGHDT and CDR2 YNNKEL come from the germline V gene (reference sequence). V shed 3 bases and J shed 4 bases, with 12 bases lying between them. The CDR3 reads CASSHLGAGYGYTF. The CDR3 coding sequence is TGTGCCAGCAGCCATCTGGGCGCAGGCTATGGCTACACCTTC.

This clonotype was found a few times. The V and J genes are TRBV6-1 and TRBJ2-3; no clear D gene. Germline V gene lookup returns CDR1 MNHNS and CDR2 SASEGT. The CDR3 loop spans 14 amino acids. Trimming cost V 1 base and J 3 bases, with 8 bases left between them. CDR3 protein: CASSEVPGTDTQYF. CDR3 nucleotide sequence: TGTGCCAGCAGTGAAGTTCCCGGGACAGATACGCAGTATTTT.

This chain uses TRBV20-1 with TRBJ2-3; 8 nucleotides line up with TRBD2. The CDR3 has 16 residues. The V gene's germline CDR1 is DFQATT and CDR2 SNEGSKA (reference sequence). The J segment lost 5 bases and the V segment lost 2 bases, leaving 12 bases of the junction unmatched. The CDR3 DNA reads TGCAGTGCTAGATCCGTAGCGGGGAGGGCAGGAGATACGCAGTATTTT. Protein product: CSARSVAGRAGDTQYF.

This chain connects TRBV18 to TRBJ1-4; 8 bases line up with TRBD1. Germline lookup yields CDR1 KGHSH and CDR2 LQKENI. The V segment lost 3 bases and the J segment 5 bases; nucleotides outside the gene matches: 11. The CDR3 is 17 residues long. DNA for the CDR3: TGTGCCAGCTCACCCCAGGGGGCGAACGTTAGGAATGAAAAACTGTTTTTT. Its protein product is CASSPQGANVRNEKLFF.

This clonotype was seen only a few times. The chain recombines TRBV12-5 with TRBJ2-3, with D perhaps matching TRBD1 (5 bases). CDR1 is LGHNT and CDR2 is FRNRAP in the germline V gene. V shed 5 bases and J shed 0 bases, with 12 bases lying between them. CDR3 length equals 15 residues. CDR3 nucleotide sequence: TGTGCTAGTGGTCCTTCAGGGTTGAGCACAGATACGCAGTATTTT. Its protein is CASGPSGLSTDTQYF.

In this sample, this clonotype turned up a few times. The CDR3 DNA sequence: TGTGCCAGCAGTAACCTAGCGGGAGAGTCCTACAATGAGCAGTTCTTC. This encodes CASSNLAGESYNEQFF. V and J are TRBV12-3 or TRBV12-4 and TRBJ2-1; 10 bases are shared with TRBD2. Trimming cost V 5 bases and J 1 base; bases outside gene matches: 5. CDR3 length equals 16 residues.

The table lists this clonotype with a few counts. The chain couples TRBV7-9 to TRBJ1-4, with TRBD1 matching 7 bases. Per germline, CDR1 SEHNR and CDR2 FQNEAQ (reference sequence). The V gene end was trimmed by 5 bases and the J gene end by 8 bases; junction bases not matched to a gene: 8. The CDR3 sequence is 14 residues long. Written as DNA, the CDR3 is TGTGCCAGCAGCCAAGCCAGGGACAGCGAAAAACTGTTTTTT. It specifies CASSQARDSEKLFF.

This clonotype was seen more than once but under ten times. The chain joins TRBV29-1 to TRBJ2-5; 9 bases fit TRBD1. The CDR3 is 13 residues long. In germline, CDR1 is SQVTM, CDR2 ANQGSEA. This CDR3 reads CNATTGGEETQYF. The CDR3 DNA sequence: TGCAACGCTACGACAGGGGGGGAAGAGACCCAGTACTTC. The complete variable domain, with remaining parts taken from reference TRBV29-1 and TRBJ2-5, reads SAVISQKPSRDICQRGTSLTIQCQVDSQVTMMFWYRQQPGQSLTLIATANQGSEATYESGFVIDKFPISRPNLTFSTLTVSNMSPEDSSIYLCNATTGGEETQYFGPGTRLLVL.

In nucleotides, the CDR3 is TGCGCCAGCACCCCAGGGGACCTGAACACTGAAGCTTTCTTT. It translates to CASTPGDLNTEAFF. The chain employs TRBV5-1 and TRBJ1-1; D is possibly TRBD1 (6 bases). CDR1 and CDR2 (germline): SGHRS, YFSETQ. The CDR3 has 14 amino acids. The V and J ends lost 6 bases and 0 bases respectively, with 12 bases between them.

This clonotype has a handful of counts. V usage is TRBV6-5 and J usage is TRBJ1-2, with a possible D match to TRBD1 (5 bases). The CDR3 is 13 amino acids. The ends were cut back, 6 bases at V and 5 bases at J, with 13 bases in the middle. The germline CDR1 and CDR2 sequences are MNHEY and SVGAGI. The CDR3: CASSFQGPYGYTF. The CDR3 DNA is TGTGCCAGCAGCTTCCAGGGCCCTTATGGCTACACCTTC.

The rearrangement uses TRBV4-1 and TRBJ1-1, with a possible D match to TRBD1 (5 bases). Germline V gene data show CDR1 as MGHRA and CDR2 as YSYEKL. The CDR3 length is 14 residues. V was cut by 4 bases and J by 4 bases, with 13 bases left in between. The CDR3: CASSRDSSATEAFF. CDR3 coding DNA: TGCGCCAGCAGCCGCGACAGTTCAGCCACTGAAGCTTTCTTT.

The rearrangement links TRBV20-1 to TRBJ1-1; a possible D gene is TRBD1 (5 bases). This CDR3 is built from 14 residues. The germline V gene encodes CDR1 DFQATT and CDR2 SNEGSKA (reference sequence). The germline V and J ends were trimmed by 1 base and 8 bases, with 17 bases remaining between them. The CDR3 region is CSARGSGPNSEAFF. DNA for the CDR3: TGCAGTGCTAGAGGGTCAGGGCCTAATTCAGAAGCTTTCTTT.